What follows are 11 T cell receptor beta chains derived from one specimen sequenced in a study of shared clonotypes between healthy human individuals. Terminally differentiated effector memory CD45RA+ cells were excluded by CCR7 positive selection of CD45RO-negative cells. Generated by immunoSEQ multiplex PCR, the TCRdb table keeps only in-frame clones and is missing some. The sample contains about 2.2 million clones, approximately 92% of which appear only once. The sequenced sample consisted of naive CD8+ T cells from PBMCs. The receptors come from a man aged 18-30 years in good health. Some clones in this sample may be carry-over from other donors' samples.

The table lists this clone with a few counts. The chain has TRBV28 and TRBJ1-1, with no clear D. Germline V CDR1 and CDR2: MDHEN, SYDVKM. Trimming stripped 5 bases from V and 0 bases from J, with 13 bases between. This CDR3 region has 15 residues. The CDR3 sequence: CASSGRFGLNTEAFF. CDR3 nucleotides: TGTGCCAGCAGTGGTAGGTTTGGACTGAACACTGAAGCTTTCTTT.

The chain has TRBV29-1 and TRBJ2-7, with 8 nucleotides matching TRBD2. The CDR3 sequence is 15 residues long. V dropped 0 bases and J dropped 2; count of bases not matched to a gene: 6. Germline assignment: CDR1 SQVTM and CDR2 ANQGSEA. DNA of the CDR3: TGCAGCGTTGAAGATATCCGGGAGGGCCCCTACGAGCAGTACTTC. It codes for CSVEDIREGPYEQYF.

In its sample, this clone was seen a few times. This chain uses TRBV6-5 with TRBJ1-1, with TRBD1 matching over 8 bases. The germline CDR1 and CDR2 sequences are MNHEY and SVGAGI. The V segment lost 3 bases and the J segment 7 bases; nucleotides outside the gene matches: 7. The CDR3 contains 14 residues. The CDR3 DNA follows: TGTGCCAGCAGTTATGACCAGGGGGCGATTGAAGCTTTCTTT. Translating it yields CASSYDQGAIEAFF.

The V gene is TRBV27, the J gene TRBJ1-2; the match to TRBD1 covers 8 bases. This CDR3 spans 14 amino acids. CDR1 and CDR2 (germline): MNHEY, SMNVEV (reference sequence). J gave up 6 bases and V 5 bases, and 8 bases lay outside the gene matches. CDR3 in DNA: TGTGCCAGCAGTCCTATCGACAGGGGCAATGGCTACACCTTC. The encoded protein is CASSPIDRGNGYTF.

The V gene is TRBV27, the J gene TRBJ2-1; possibly TRBD1 for D (6 bases). The germline V gene encodes CDR1 MNHEY and CDR2 SMNVEV (reference sequence). The germline V and J ends were trimmed by 5 bases and 1 base, with 18 bases remaining between them. The CDR3 spans 17 residues. As DNA, the CDR3 is TGTGCCAGCAGTATATTGGCCAGGGGTCGTTCCTACAATGAGCAGTTCTTC. Residues: CASSILARGRSYNEQFF.

The CDR3 protein is CASSFSTGTSGSLSYEQYF. The DNA of the CDR3 is TGCGCCAGCAGCTTTTCAACCGGGACTAGCGGGAGTTTGTCCTACGAGCAGTACTTC. The chain uses TRBV4-3 and TRBJ2-7, with 14 bases lining up with TRBD2. Per germline, CDR1 LGHNA and CDR2 YSLEER. After removal of 5 bases from V and 1 base from J, the junction contained 13 bases not matched to a gene. The CDR3 totals 19 residues.

The CDR3 protein is CASKPPGQGSYEQYF. The CDR3 nucleotides are TGCGCCAGCAAACCACCGGGACAGGGGTCCTACGAGCAGTACTTC. The rearrangement links TRBV10-2 to TRBJ2-7, with 10 bases aligning to TRBD1. The ends lost 7 bases at V and 1 base at J; junction bases unmatched: 7. This CDR3 comprises 15 residues. Germline CDR1 and CDR2: WSHSY and SAAADI.

The chain links TRBV4-1 to TRBJ2-6, with D unresolved. Germline CDR1 MGHRA, CDR2 YSYEKL. V dropped 3 bases and J dropped 1 base, with 25 bases sitting between them. CDR3 length: 21 amino acids. The CDR3 here is CASSHPVEFPASVSGANVLTF. DNA of the CDR3: TGCGCCAGCAGCCATCCTGTTGAGTTCCCCGCAAGTGTTTCTGGGGCCAACGTCCTGACTTTC.

The chain carries TRBV7-9 and TRBJ1-1; tentative D call: TRBD1 (5 bases). Between the trimmed V and J ends, which lost 2 bases and 3 bases, there was a span of 13 bases. CDR3 length: 15 residues. Per the germline V gene, CDR1 is SEHNR and CDR2 is FQNEAQ (reference sequence). This CDR3 reads CASSLYEGSHTEAFF. DNA for the CDR3: TGTGCCAGCAGCTTATACGAGGGGAGTCACACTGAAGCTTTCTTT.

The chain combines TRBV11-2 with TRBJ1-3; weak D call: TRBD1 (5 bases). Germline-derived CDR1 and CDR2 are SGHAT and FQNNGV. The CDR3 sequence is 16 residues long. Trimming removed 3 bases from V and 0 bases from J, with 12 bases in between. The CDR3 reads CASSFTKGVSGNTIYF. The CDR3 nucleotides are TGTGCCAGCAGCTTTACGAAAGGGGTCTCTGGAAACACCATATATTTT.

The chain employs TRBV6-6 and TRBJ1-1; a weak D match, TRBD1 (5 bases). The V gene lost 5 bases and the J gene lost 5 bases, with 12 bases spanning the gap. The CDR3 length is 13 residues. The V gene's germline CDR1 is MNHNY and CDR2 SVGAGI (reference sequence). CDR3 DNA: TGTGCCAGCAGTCGGGACTTCGGGACTGAAGCTTTCTTT. It yields the protein CASSRDFGTEAFF.